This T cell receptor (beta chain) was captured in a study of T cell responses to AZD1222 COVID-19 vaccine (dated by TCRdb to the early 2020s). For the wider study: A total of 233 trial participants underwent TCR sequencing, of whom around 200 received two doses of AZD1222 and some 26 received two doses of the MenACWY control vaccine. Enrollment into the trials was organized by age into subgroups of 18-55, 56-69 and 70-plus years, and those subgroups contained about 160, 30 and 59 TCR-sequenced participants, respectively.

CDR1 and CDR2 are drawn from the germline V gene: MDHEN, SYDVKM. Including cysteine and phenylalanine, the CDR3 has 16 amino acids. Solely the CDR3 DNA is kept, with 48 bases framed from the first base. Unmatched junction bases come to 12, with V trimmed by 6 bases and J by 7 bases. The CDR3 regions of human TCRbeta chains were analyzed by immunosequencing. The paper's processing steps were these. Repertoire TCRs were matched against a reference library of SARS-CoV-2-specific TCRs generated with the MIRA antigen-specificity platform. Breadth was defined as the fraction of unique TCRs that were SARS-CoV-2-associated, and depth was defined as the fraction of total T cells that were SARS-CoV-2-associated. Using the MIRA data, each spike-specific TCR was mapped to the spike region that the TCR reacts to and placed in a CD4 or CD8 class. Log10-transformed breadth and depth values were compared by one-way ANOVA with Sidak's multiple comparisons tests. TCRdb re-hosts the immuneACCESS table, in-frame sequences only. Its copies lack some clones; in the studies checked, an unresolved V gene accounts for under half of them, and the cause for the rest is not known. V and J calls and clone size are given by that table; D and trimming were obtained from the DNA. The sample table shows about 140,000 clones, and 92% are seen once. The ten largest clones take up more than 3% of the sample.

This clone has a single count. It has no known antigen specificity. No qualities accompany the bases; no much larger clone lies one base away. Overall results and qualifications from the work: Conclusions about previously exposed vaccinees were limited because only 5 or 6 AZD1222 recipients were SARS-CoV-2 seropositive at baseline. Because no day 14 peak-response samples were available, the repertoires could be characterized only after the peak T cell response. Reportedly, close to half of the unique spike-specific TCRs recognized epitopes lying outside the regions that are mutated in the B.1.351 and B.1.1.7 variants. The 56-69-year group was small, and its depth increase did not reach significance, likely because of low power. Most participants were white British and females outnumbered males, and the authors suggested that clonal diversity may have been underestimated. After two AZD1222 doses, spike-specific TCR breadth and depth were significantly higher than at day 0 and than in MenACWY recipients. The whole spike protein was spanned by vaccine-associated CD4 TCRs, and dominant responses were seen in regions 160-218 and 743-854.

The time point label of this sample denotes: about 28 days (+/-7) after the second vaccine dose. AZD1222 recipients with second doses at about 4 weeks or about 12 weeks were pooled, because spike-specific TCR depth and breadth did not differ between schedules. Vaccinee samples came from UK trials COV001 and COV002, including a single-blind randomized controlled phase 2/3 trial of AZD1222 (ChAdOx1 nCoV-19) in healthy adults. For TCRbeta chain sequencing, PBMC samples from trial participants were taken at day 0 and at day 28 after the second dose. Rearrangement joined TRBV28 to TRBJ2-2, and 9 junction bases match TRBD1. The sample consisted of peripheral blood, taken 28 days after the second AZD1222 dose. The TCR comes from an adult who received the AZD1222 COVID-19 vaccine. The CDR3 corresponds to CASRPGTGLMNGELFF. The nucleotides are TGTGCCAGCAGACCCGGGACAGGGCTGATGAACGGGGAGCTGTTTTTT.